This T cell receptor (beta chain) is from a study of technical replicates of blood from a handful of donors. Only in-frame clones appear in the TCRdb table, and some are missing; sequencing was by immunoSEQ multiplex PCR. The sample lists around 65,000 clones, approximately 84% occurring once. The CDR3 has 14 residues. V lost 1 base and J lost 2, with 9 bases in between. Germline V gene lookup returns CDR1 MNHNS and CDR2 SASEGT. The receptor was isolated from a human donor in good health. Some clones in this sample may be carry-over from other donors' samples. V and J are TRBV6-1 and TRBJ2-7; TRBD2 is a possible D gene (5 bases). The sequenced material came from PBMCs. The CDR3 protein is CASSEDEGTYEQYF. The CDR3 coding sequence is TGTGCCAGCAGTGAAGACGAGGGAACCTACGAGCAGTACTTC.